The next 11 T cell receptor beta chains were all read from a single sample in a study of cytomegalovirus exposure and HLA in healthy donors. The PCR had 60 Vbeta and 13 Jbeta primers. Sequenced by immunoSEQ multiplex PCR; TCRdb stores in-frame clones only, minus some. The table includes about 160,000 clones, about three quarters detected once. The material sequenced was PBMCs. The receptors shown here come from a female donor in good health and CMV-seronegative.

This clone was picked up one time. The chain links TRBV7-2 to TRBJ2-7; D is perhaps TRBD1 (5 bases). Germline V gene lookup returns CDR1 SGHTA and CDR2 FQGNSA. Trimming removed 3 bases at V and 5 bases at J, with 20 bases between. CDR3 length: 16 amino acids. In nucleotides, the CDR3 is TGTGCCAGCAGCTTGTACCTAGATCAGGGTGTGGACGAGCAGTACTTC. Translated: CASSLYLDQGVDEQYF. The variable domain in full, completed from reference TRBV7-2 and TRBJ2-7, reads GAGVSQSPSNKVTEKGKDVELRCDPISGHTALYWYRQSLGQGLEFLIYFQGNSAPDKSGLPSDRFSAERTGGSVSTLTIQRTQQEDSAVYLCASSLYLDQGVDEQYFGPGTRLTVT.

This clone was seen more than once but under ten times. CDR3 protein: CASSSRTGYVQYF. The CDR3 nucleotides read TGTGCCAGCAGCTCGAGGACAGGGTACGTGCAGTACTTC. The rearrangement uses TRBV5-4 and TRBJ2-5; TRBD1 aligns across 8 bases. The ends lost 3 bases at V and 11 bases at J; junction bases unmatched: 9. Germline-derived CDR1 and CDR2 are SGHNT and YYREEE (reference sequence). This CDR3 is built from 13 residues.

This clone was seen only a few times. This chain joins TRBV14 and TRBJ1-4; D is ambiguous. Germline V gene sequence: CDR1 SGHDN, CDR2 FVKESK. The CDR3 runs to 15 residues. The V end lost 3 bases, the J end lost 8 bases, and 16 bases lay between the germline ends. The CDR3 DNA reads TGTGCCAGCAGCCATCTATCTCCTCTCGGGGAAAAACTGTTTTTT. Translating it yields CASSHLSPLGEKLFF. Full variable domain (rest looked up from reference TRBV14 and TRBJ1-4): EAGVTQFPSHSVIEKGQTVTLRCDPISGHDNLYWYRRVMGKEIKFLLHFVKESKQDESGMPNNRFLAERTGGTYSTLKVQPAELEDSGVYFCASSHLSPLGEKLFFGSGTQLSVL.

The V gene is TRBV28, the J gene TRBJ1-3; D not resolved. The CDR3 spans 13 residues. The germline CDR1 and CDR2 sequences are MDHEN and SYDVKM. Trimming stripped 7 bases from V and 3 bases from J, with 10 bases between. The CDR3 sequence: CASTLLNGNTIYF. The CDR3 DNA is TGTGCCAGCACCCTTCTTAATGGAAACACCATATATTTT.

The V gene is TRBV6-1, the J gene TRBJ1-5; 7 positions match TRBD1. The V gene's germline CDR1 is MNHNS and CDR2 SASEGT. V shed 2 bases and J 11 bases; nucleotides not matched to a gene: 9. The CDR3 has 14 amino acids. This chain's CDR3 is CASSEQTGLLAQHF. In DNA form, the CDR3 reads TGTGCCAGCAGTGAACAGACAGGGCTTTTGGCCCAGCATTTT.

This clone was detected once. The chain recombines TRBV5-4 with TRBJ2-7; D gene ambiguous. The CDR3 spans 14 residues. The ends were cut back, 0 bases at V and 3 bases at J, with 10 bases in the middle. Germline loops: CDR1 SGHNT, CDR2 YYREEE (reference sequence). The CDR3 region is CASSLVGQDYEQYF. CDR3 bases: TGTGCCAGCAGCTTGGTTGGGCAGGACTACGAGCAGTACTTC.

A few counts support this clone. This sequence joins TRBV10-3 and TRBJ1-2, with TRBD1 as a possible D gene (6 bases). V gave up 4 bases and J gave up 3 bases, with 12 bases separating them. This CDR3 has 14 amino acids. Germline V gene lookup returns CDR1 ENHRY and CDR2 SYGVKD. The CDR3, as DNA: TGTGCCATCAGTGTACAGGGCGTGGACTATGGCTACACCTTC. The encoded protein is CAISVQGVDYGYTF.

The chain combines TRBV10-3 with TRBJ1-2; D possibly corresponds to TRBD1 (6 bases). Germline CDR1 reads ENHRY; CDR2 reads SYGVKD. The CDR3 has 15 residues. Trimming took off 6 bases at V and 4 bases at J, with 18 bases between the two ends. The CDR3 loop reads CAISRDTEGIYGYTF. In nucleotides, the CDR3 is TGTGCCATCAGCCGGGACACCGAAGGGATCTATGGCTACACCTTC.

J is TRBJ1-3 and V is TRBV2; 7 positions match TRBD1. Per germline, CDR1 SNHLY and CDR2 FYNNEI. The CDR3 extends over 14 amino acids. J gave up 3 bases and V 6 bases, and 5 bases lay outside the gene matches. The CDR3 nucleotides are TGTGCCAGCAGCGAGGGACAGTTTGGAAACACCATATATTTT. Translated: CASSEGQFGNTIYF.

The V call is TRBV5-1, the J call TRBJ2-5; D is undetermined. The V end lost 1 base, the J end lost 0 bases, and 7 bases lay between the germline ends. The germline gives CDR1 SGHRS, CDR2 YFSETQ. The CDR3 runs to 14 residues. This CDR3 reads CASSLFLDQETQYF. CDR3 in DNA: TGCGCCAGCAGCTTGTTTCTAGACCAAGAGACCCAGTACTTC.

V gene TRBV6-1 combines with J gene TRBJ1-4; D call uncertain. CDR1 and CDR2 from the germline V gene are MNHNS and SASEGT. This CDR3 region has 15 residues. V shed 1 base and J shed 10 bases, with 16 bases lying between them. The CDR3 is CASSEGGSLGGKLFF. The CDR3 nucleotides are TGTGCCAGCAGTGAAGGCGGCTCACTCGGCGGAAAACTGTTTTTT.